The clone carrying this T cell receptor beta chain was detected ten times or more. Little can be read into the size of this beta chain, an off-target read in a library designed for alpha chains. Time point reported: blood taken at disease recurrence. Researchers sequenced whole RNA taken from tumor, nontumor lung or frozen PBMC without sorting. TCRdb reprocessed the 5' RACE reads via MiXCR and lists one record per CDR3 protein. The sample yields about 10,000 distinct CDR3 sequences, roughly 3.5% seen once. This sample is drawn from a study of spatial heterogeneity in lung cancer. Overall study context: The donors comprised around 72 untreated early-stage non-small cell lung cancer patients. The mean occurrence of each unique TCR and UMI combination in raw reads exceeded 9.5.

Germline CDR1 DFQATT, CDR2 SNEGSKA (reference sequence). V shed 2 bases, J shed 14 bases, and the junction held 8 bases outside the gene matches. The CDR3 sequence is 13 residues long. The chain has TRBV20-1 and TRBJ2-3, with 12 bases fitting TRBD2. The origin of this receptor is a female donor with early-stage non-small cell lung cancer. The sequencing here drew on PBMCs, taken at recurrence. CDR3 coding DNA: TGCAGTGCTAGACCGGGACTAGCGGGTCCCCCGTATTTT. Residues: CSARPGLAGPPYF.